The sequence of this T cell receptor (beta chain) was determined in a study of T cell responses to AZD1222 COVID-19 vaccine. General study findings and limits: The CD4 TCRs associated with vaccination extended across spike and predominated at 160-218 and 743-854. Clonal diversity may have been underestimated, and the donors were mostly white British, with more females than males. Baseline antibody screening turned up just a handful of seropositive AZD1222 recipients.

Points on this clone: Its target is unknown.

Germline V gene lookup returns CDR1 GTSNPN and CDR2 SVGIG (reference sequence). This CDR3 contains 13 residues. V was cut by 4 bases and J by 2 bases, with 11 bases left in between. Here immunoSEQ multiplex PCR was the method, and the copy in TCRdb shows in-frame clones only, minus some. The data show some 120,000 clones, with more than 70% seen just once and about 10% held by the top ten. The source material was peripheral blood, sampled on day 0 of AZD1222 vaccination. V and J are TRBV30 and TRBJ2-5; tentatively, D is TRBD1 or TRBD2 (5 bases each). This receptor was identified in an adult in good health. This CDR3 reads CAWTRDGQETQYF. The CDR3 DNA reads TGTGCCTGGACTAGGGACGGGCAAGAGACCCAGTACTTC.